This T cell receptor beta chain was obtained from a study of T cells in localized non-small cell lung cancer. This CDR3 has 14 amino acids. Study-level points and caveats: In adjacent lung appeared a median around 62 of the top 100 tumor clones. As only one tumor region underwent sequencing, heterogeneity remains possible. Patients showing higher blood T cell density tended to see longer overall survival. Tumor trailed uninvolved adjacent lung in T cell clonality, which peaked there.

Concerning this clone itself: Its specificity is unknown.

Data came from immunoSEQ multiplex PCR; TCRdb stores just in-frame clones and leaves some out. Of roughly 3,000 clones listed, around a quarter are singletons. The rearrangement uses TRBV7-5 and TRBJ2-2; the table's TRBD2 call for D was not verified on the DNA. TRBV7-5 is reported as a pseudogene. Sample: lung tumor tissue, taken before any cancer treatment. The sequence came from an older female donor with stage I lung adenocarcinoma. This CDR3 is CASSRRRSWRELFF. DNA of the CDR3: TGTGCCAGCAGTCGTAGGCGGTCCTGGAGGGAGCTGTTTTTT.